This TCR beta chain was found in a study of blood T cell repertoires in COVID-19. Study at large: Nucleic acid was either cDNA or gDNA, and it came from T cells, B-cell-depleted T cells, or PBMCs.

During active infection, Seattle patients enrolled and were then monitored through disease. The CDR3 contains 14 residues. CDR1 is SNHLY, CDR2 FYNNEI, per germline. V gave up 3 bases and J gave up 8 bases, with 13 bases separating them. Generated by immunoSEQ multiplex PCR, the TCRdb table keeps only in-frame clones and is missing some. The sample includes 150,000 to 190,000 clones, approximately 85% of them seen just once. V usage is TRBV2 and J usage is TRBJ1-4, with D perhaps TRBD1 (5 bases). This sequence was found in a woman aged 55-70 years with COVID-19, enrolled during active disease. Sample: peripheral blood. CDR3 region: CASSDGQGREKLFF. The DNA of the CDR3 is TGTGCCAGCAGTGACGGGCAGGGTAGAGAAAAACTGTTTTTT.